This entry concerns a single TCR beta chain. Its antigen is currently unknown. The identical CDR3 is also encoded by other nucleotide sequences in the sample. These data belong to a study of shared clonotypes between healthy human individuals. Whole-study context: Per-donor plates numbered three CD4 naive, three CD4 memory, two CD8 naive and one CD8 memory.

Points from the study as a whole: The sharing of around 5% of naive CD4 clonotypes was seen across a few donors. Sorted-subset sequencing was shown by rarefaction to be incomplete despite large depth. Clonotypes shared by all four sorted-subset donors had higher generation probabilities than non-shared clonotypes.

Looked up from germline, CDR1 is SGHRS and CDR2 is YFSETQ. The CDR3 has 16 residues. Trimming took 4 bases from V and 0 from J; bases not matched to a gene: 8. TCRdb's copy holds only in-frame clones and misses some; the assay was immunoSEQ multiplex PCR. The table lists roughly 1,600,000 clones, around 98.5% of them singletons, with 0.36% in the top ten. Sequenced: naive CD4+ T cells sorted from blood. As to subset: CD45RA+ positively selected. The TCR originated in a man aged 25-40 years in good health. The V and J genes are TRBV5-1 and TRBJ2-3; 7 bases fit TRBD2. The chain's CDR3 is CASSPGLAASTDTQYF. DNA for the CDR3: TGCGCCAGCAGCCCCGGGCTAGCGGCTAGCACAGATACGCAGTATTTT.